The 25 T cell receptor beta chains below come from one sample, sequenced in a study of cytomegalovirus exposure and HLA in healthy donors. The PCR contained 60 Vbeta and 13 Jbeta primers. The protocol was immunoSEQ multiplex PCR, while the TCRdb copy is restricted to in-frame clones and leaves out a portion. Among under 200,000 clones listed, roughly 73% were seen once. The specimen was PBMCs. Receptors were obtained from a woman aged 40-49 years in good health and CMV-seropositive.

The sample holds a few counts of this clone. The V and J genes are TRBV7-9 and TRBJ1-3; no reliable D call. This CDR3 region has 18 residues. V was shortened by 3 bases and J by 0 bases, with 18 bases between the two germline ends. Germline CDR1 reads SEHNR; CDR2 reads FQNEAQ (reference sequence). The CDR3 nucleotides are TGTGCCAGCAGCTTCCTTAACGACCTGGGGAGCTCTGGAAACACCATATATTTT. Its translation is CASSFLNDLGSSGNTIYF.

The gene calls are TRBV19 and TRBJ2-7, with TRBD2 identical over 7 bases. The trim removed 1 base at V and 1 base at J, leaving 4 bases unmatched. The CDR3 extends over 15 amino acids. Germline lookup yields CDR1 LNHDA and CDR2 SQIVND (reference sequence). CDR3 loop: CASSIVASGSYEQYF. The CDR3 region has the DNA TGTGCCAGTAGTATAGTGGCTAGCGGATCCTACGAGCAGTACTTC.

The chain is built from TRBV7-8 and TRBJ1-1; D uncertain. Germline V gene lookup returns CDR1 SGHVS and CDR2 FQNEAQ. The CDR3 has 14 amino acids. V lost 0 bases and J lost 1, with 6 bases in between. Here the CDR3 reads CASSLARANTEAFF. The CDR3 region has the DNA TGTGCCAGCAGCTTAGCGCGTGCGAACACTGAAGCTTTCTTT.

The V and J genes are TRBV11-3 and TRBJ2-3, with D tentatively TRBD1 (5 bases). Trimming shortened V by 3 bases and J by 1 base, and 8 bases separated the two germline ends. This CDR3 has 14 residues. Germline V gene lookup returns CDR1 SGHNT and CDR2 YENEEA. The DNA for the CDR3 is TGTGCCAGCAGCTTCAGGGCTGGCACAGATACGCAGTATTTT. It encodes CASSFRAGTDTQYF.

This rearrangement joins TRBV15 to TRBJ1-1, with D possibly TRBD1 on 5 matching bases. CDR3 length: 11 residues. Trimming left V 3 bases short and J 10 bases short, with 9 bases between. CDR1 LNHNV and CDR2 YYDKDF come from the germline V gene (reference sequence). CDR3 sequence: CATSRGLLAFF. For the CDR3, the DNA is TGTGCCACCAGCAGGGGACTTTTAGCTTTCTTT.

This clone was seen a handful of times. CDR3 nucleotides: TGCGCCAGCAGTCATATGGTCGGGAGTCAGCCCCAGCATTTT. Translating it yields CASSHMVGSQPQHF. J is TRBJ1-5 and V is TRBV23-1; D remains ambiguous. TRBV23-1 is identified as an open reading frame with a role that is uncertain. V was clipped by 3 bases and J by 6 bases, with 12 bases between them. CDR3 length: 14 residues.

The sample holds a few counts of this clone. The chain employs TRBV4-1 and TRBJ2-2, with D maybe TRBD2 (5 bases). The CDR3 spans 16 residues. Trimming cost V 4 bases and J 2 bases, with 14 bases left between them. CDR1 and CDR2 from the germline V gene are MGHRA and YSYEKL. For the CDR3, the DNA is TGCGCCAGCAGCCCCCGGGGAGCGGACAACACCGGGGAGCTGTTTTTT. This gives the protein CASSPRGADNTGELFF.

This sequence joins TRBV5-1 and TRBJ2-1; D uncertain. This CDR3 has 13 residues. Per the germline V gene, CDR1 is SGHRS and CDR2 is YFSETQ. V was cut by 4 bases and J by 1 base, with 6 bases left in between. The CDR3 region has the DNA TGCGCCAGCAGCCTACCTTCCTACAATGAGCAGTTCTTC. Encoded protein: CASSLPSYNEQFF.

The V gene is TRBV5-4, the J gene TRBJ2-1, with 7 nucleotides matching TRBD2. V was clipped by 4 bases and J by 5 bases; unmatched bases: 15. Looked up from germline, CDR1 is SGHNT and CDR2 is YYREEE (reference sequence). CDR3 size: 17 residues. This CDR3 is CASSPQAWGGFHNEQFF. The CDR3 nucleotides read TGTGCCAGCAGCCCTCAAGCATGGGGGGGGTTCCACAATGAGCAGTTCTTC. The whole variable domain, filled in from reference TRBV5-4 and TRBJ2-1, reads ETGVTQSPTHLIKTRGQQVTLRCSSQSGHNTVSWYQQALGQGPQFIFQYYREEENGRGNFPPRFSGLQFPNYSSELNVNALELDDSALYLCASSPQAWGGFHNEQFFGPGTRLTVL.

The V call is TRBV6-6, the J call TRBJ2-2, with no clear D. The V end lost 4 bases, the J end lost 5 bases, and 14 bases lay between the germline ends. Germline lookup yields CDR1 MNHNY and CDR2 SVGAGI (reference sequence). This CDR3 has 15 residues. CDR3 DNA sequence: TGTGCCAGCAGTTCCGGAGCGTTGCTTACCGGGGAGCTGTTTTTT. Translation: CASSSGALLTGELFF.

The V and J genes are TRBV7-2 and TRBJ2-1; D remains ambiguous. The CDR3 is 13 amino acids. CDR1 is SGHTA, CDR2 FQGNSA, per germline. V lost 0 bases and J lost 7, with 7 bases in between. CDR3 residues: CASSLAPINEQFF. In nucleotides, the CDR3 is TGTGCCAGCAGCTTAGCGCCTATAAATGAGCAGTTCTTC.

The chain has TRBV10-3 and TRBJ2-6; 8 bases map to TRBD1. Germline loops: CDR1 ENHRY, CDR2 SYGVKD. V was clipped by 2 bases and J by 1 base; unmatched bases: 10. The CDR3 totals 19 residues. The CDR3 spells CAISEETGGTFSGANVLTF. CDR3 bases: TGTGCCATCAGTGAGGAAACAGGGGGGACATTTTCTGGGGCCAACGTCCTGACTTTC.

This chain connects TRBV28 to TRBJ1-5; the match to TRBD1 covers 8 bases. This CDR3 region has 16 residues. Per germline, CDR1 MDHEN and CDR2 SYDVKM. V trimming: 6 bases; J trimming: 1 base; junction bases outside the gene matches: 8. The CDR3 DNA follows: TGTGCCAGCAGCATTCTGGACAGGGCAAGCAATCAGCCCCAGCATTTT. Protein product: CASSILDRASNQPQHF.

This clone was seen only a few times. As DNA, the CDR3 is TGTGCCAGCACGCTAGATCAGGGCGAGACCCAGTACTTC. Translation gives CASTLDQGETQYF. V usage is TRBV2 and J usage is TRBJ2-5; D possibly corresponds to TRBD1 (5 bases). The V end was cut by 7 bases, the J end by 5 bases, with 14 bases between. The CDR3 consists of 13 residues. Germline V gives CDR1 SNHLY, CDR2 FYNNEI.

The chain combines TRBV29-1 with TRBJ1-2; no reliable D call. V gave up 6 bases and J gave up 4 bases, with 15 bases separating them. Germline V CDR1 and CDR2: SQVTM, ANQGSEA. The CDR3 sequence is 13 residues long. The CDR3 sequence is CSVRIANLYGYTF. CDR3 DNA: TGCAGCGTCCGTATAGCTAATCTCTATGGCTACACCTTC.

V and J are TRBV11-2 and TRBJ2-7, with D perhaps TRBD1 (6 bases). The CDR3 runs 14 residues. V was trimmed by 3 bases and J by 2 bases, leaving 11 bases between them. Looked up from germline, CDR1 is SGHAT and CDR2 is FQNNGV. CDR3 region: CASSFQGQPYEQYF. CDR3 coding DNA: TGTGCCAGCAGCTTCCAGGGGCAACCCTACGAGCAGTACTTC.

The chain combines TRBV19 with TRBJ1-5; D may be TRBD1 (5 bases). With 5 bases removed from V and 1 base from J, the gap between germline ends came to 15 bases. The germline V gene has CDR1 LNHDA and CDR2 SQIVND (reference sequence). This CDR3 is built from 16 residues. The CDR3 is CASSLQGLVSNQPQHF. The DNA for the CDR3 is TGTGCCAGTAGTTTGCAGGGACTGGTGAGCAATCAGCCCCAGCATTTT.

The V gene is TRBV27, the J gene TRBJ2-2; TRBD2 matches 8 bases. Germline CDR1 and CDR2: MNHEY and SMNVEV (reference sequence). The CDR3 loop spans 13 amino acids. The V and J ends lost 7 bases and 6 bases, in that order; junction bases with no gene match: 4. CDR3 sequence: CASTIGGAGELFF. The CDR3 coding sequence is TGTGCCAGCACCATCGGGGGGGCCGGGGAGCTGTTTTTT.

The chain combines TRBV14 with TRBJ2-5; 7 nucleotides line up with TRBD1. The CDR3 has 13 amino acids. V lost 5 bases, J lost 7 bases, and 7 bases stayed unmatched. Germline V gives CDR1 SGHDN, CDR2 FVKESK. The CDR3 spells CASSSQGFGTQYF. Written as DNA, the CDR3 is TGTGCCAGCAGCTCACAGGGGTTCGGGACCCAGTACTTC. Complete variable domain (other parts from reference TRBV14 and TRBJ2-5): EAGVTQFPSHSVIEKGQTVTLRCDPISGHDNLYWYRRVMGKEIKFLLHFVKESKQDESGMPNNRFLAERTGGTYSTLKVQPAELEDSGVYFCASSSQGFGTQYFGPGTRLLVL.

This chain connects TRBV18 to TRBJ1-4; unclear D gene. Trimming cost V 5 bases and J 3 bases, with 7 bases left between them. CDR3 length equals 13 residues. Germline-derived CDR1 and CDR2 are KGHSH and LQKENI. CDR3 sequence: CASSGEPNEKLFF. CDR3 nucleotides: TGTGCCAGCTCAGGAGAACCTAATGAAAAACTGTTTTTT.

The gene calls are TRBV19 and TRBJ2-1, with D perhaps TRBD1 (6 bases). The V and J ends lost 3 bases and 4 bases respectively, with 19 bases between them. The CDR3 runs to 17 residues. Germline V CDR1 and CDR2: LNHDA, SQIVND (reference sequence). CDR3 in amino acids: CASSMYTSLGTYNEQFF. The CDR3 coding sequence is TGTGCCAGTAGTATGTATACTAGTCTAGGGACATACAATGAGCAGTTCTTC.

The chain uses TRBV28 and TRBJ1-5; D gene ambiguous. This CDR3 is 17 amino acids long. V gave up 7 bases and J gave up 0 bases, with 19 bases separating them. The germline V gene has CDR1 MDHEN and CDR2 SYDVKM. CDR3 region: CASKNPLLGPSNQPQHF. The CDR3 nucleotides read TGTGCCAGCAAGAATCCGTTGCTTGGGCCTAGCAATCAGCCCCAGCATTTT.

This clone was seen more than once but under ten times. The chain is built from TRBV19 and TRBJ1-4; 8 bases are shared with TRBD1. V trimming: 7 bases; J trimming: 6 bases; junction bases outside the gene matches: 7. The CDR3 totals 14 residues. The germline gives CDR1 LNHDA, CDR2 SQIVND (reference sequence). CDR3 DNA: TGTGCCAGTAACTCCCAGGGGGCAGATGAAAAACTGTTTTTT. It translates to CASNSQGADEKLFF.

This sequence joins TRBV29-1 and TRBJ2-3; weak D call: TRBD1 (5 bases). The CDR3 runs to 12 residues. V lost 5 bases to trimming and J lost 6 bases, with 12 bases between them. Germline CDR1 and CDR2: SQVTM and ANQGSEA. The CDR3 coding sequence is TGCAGCGTTACCGACAGTCTGGATACGCAGTATTTT. It encodes CSVTDSLDTQYF.

V is TRBV19 and J is TRBJ2-1; tentatively, D is TRBD1 (6 bases). Germline-derived CDR1 and CDR2 are LNHDA and SQIVND (reference sequence). V was trimmed by 3 bases and J by 7 bases, leaving 16 bases between them. CDR3 length: 15 amino acids. The CDR3 loop reads CASSILQGRVNEQFF. The CDR3 DNA sequence: TGTGCCAGTAGTATTCTACAGGGTAGGGTAAATGAGCAGTTCTTC.